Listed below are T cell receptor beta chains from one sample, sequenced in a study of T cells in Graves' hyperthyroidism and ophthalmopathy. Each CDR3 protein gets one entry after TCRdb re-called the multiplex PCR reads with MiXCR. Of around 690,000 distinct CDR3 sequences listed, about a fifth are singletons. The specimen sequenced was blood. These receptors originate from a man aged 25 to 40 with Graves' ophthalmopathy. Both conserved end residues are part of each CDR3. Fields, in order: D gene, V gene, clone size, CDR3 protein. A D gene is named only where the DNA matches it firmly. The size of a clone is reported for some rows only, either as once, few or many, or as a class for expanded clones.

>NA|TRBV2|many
CASSEALRVTQPQHF
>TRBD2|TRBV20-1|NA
CSAPLTTSGSYEQFF
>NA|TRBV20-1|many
CSARGKGGMSTDTQYF
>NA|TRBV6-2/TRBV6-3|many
CASSSPGNPHWNEQFF
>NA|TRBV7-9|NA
CASSGGGSGSTDTQYF
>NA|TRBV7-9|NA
CASSPGQQGNQPQHF
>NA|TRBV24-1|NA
CATSDNSIPDFTDTQYF
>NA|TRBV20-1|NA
CSARFTVEQYF
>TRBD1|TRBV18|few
CASSLAGTGVNEQFF
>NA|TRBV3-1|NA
CASSRTGLGPPLHF
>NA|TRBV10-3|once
CAISDPPEREQYF
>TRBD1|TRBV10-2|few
CASSEGTGYSYEQYF
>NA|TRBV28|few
CASSIRQDGYTF
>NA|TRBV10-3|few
CAISVIVPGELFF
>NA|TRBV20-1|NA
CSATPGQRTSETQYF
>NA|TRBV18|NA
CASSLGHSGANVLTF
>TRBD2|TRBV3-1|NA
CASSRSERLARQETQYF
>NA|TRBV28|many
CASRAGISGETQYF
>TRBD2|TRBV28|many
CASSFPRDSGGRADTQYF
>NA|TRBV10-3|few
CAISDPQGWGNTEAFF
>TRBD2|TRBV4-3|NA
CASSQESGSGTKNIQYF
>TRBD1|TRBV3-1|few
CASSINRGSTGELFF
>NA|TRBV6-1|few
CASTPQGTRYEQYF
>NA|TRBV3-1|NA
CASSQDLGTGTNYGYTF
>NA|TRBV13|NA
CASSLRGNDDEAFF
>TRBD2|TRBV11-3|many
CASNDRLAGGPYNEQFF
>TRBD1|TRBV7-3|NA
CASSLAGQGVYEQYF
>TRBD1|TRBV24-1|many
CATSDQRDSSLYGYTF
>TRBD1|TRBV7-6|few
CASSPSAGTGGTEAFF
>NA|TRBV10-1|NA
CASSPGPTTEAFF
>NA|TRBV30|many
CAWSGGARGNEKLFF
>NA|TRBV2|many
CASIDSETSYEQYF
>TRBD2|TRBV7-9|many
CASSSSGRAYNEQFF
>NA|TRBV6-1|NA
CAGTTGAEQYF
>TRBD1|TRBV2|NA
CASSEMGQGASNQPQHF